The 13 T cell receptor beta chains listed next were all sequenced from one sample in a study of T cell responses to AZD1222 COVID-19 vaccine. Assay: immunoSEQ multiplex PCR; the TCRdb copy retains only in-frame clones and omits some. The sample lists 150,000 to 200,000 clones, around 90% occurring once. Sequenced material: peripheral blood, taken 28 days after the second dose of the MenACWY control vaccine. The source is an adult who received the MenACWY meningococcal vaccine as a control.

V gene TRBV6-1 combines with J gene TRBJ1-5; no clear D. CDR3 size: 19 residues. The V end was cut by 1 base, the J end by 5 bases, with 24 bases between. Germline V gene data show CDR1 as MNHNS and CDR2 as SASEGT. The CDR3 loop is CASSEGRGGASFPYQPQHF. As DNA, the CDR3 is TGTGCCAGCAGTGAAGGTCGCGGTGGCGCTTCCTTTCCTTATCAGCCCCAGCATTTT.

This clone was found once. The chain employs TRBV7-8 and TRBJ2-5, with unresolved D. The CDR3 contains 15 residues. CDR1 is SGHVS, CDR2 FQNEAQ, per germline. V lost 8 bases and J 2 bases, leaving 18 bases between the germline ends. The CDR3 sequence: CASAQSATWQETQYF. In DNA, the CDR3 is TGTGCCAGCGCTCAATCGGCTACGTGGCAAGAGACCCAGTACTTC.

J is TRBJ1-2 and V is TRBV15; 10 nucleotides agree with TRBD1. Germline V CDR1 and CDR2: LNHNV, YYDKDF (reference sequence). The CDR3 length is 13 residues. With 10 bases clipped from V and 2 bases from J, the junction kept 4 bases outside the gene matches. In nucleotides, the CDR3 is TGTGCCAGCCGGGACAGGGGAAACTATGGCTACACCTTC. Its translation: CASRDRGNYGYTF. The full variable domain, completed using reference TRBV15 and TRBJ1-2, is DAMVIQNPRYQVTQFGKPVTLSCSQTLNHNVMYWYQQKSSQAPKLLFHYYDKDFNNEADTPDNFQSRRPNTSFCFLDIRSPGLGDTAMYLCASRDRGNYGYTFGSGTRLTVV.

This chain uses TRBV19 with TRBJ2-6, with D perhaps matching TRBD1 (6 bases). Trimming removed 4 bases at V and 0 bases at J, with 10 bases between. The length of the CDR3 is 16 residues. Germline CDR1 reads LNHDA; CDR2 reads SQIVND (reference sequence). This CDR3 is CASSTGAGSGANVLTF. The CDR3 DNA reads as TGTGCCAGTAGTACAGGGGCGGGCTCTGGGGCCAACGTCCTGACTTTC.

V and J are TRBV4-2 and TRBJ1-4, with 7 bases fitting TRBD1. The germline V gene has CDR1 LGHNA and CDR2 YNFKEQ. Germline trimming cut 0 bases from V and 5 bases from J; bases unmatched to any gene: 6. The CDR3 is made up of 16 amino acids. The chain's CDR3 is CASSQEIQGVNEKLFF. DNA of the CDR3: TGTGCCAGCAGCCAAGAGATCCAGGGGGTGAATGAAAAACTGTTTTTT.

This clone occurred once. The chain employs TRBV7-2 and TRBJ1-3, with a possible D match to TRBD1 (5 bases). The CDR3 consists of 13 residues. The ends were cut back, 4 bases at V and 8 bases at J, with 12 bases in the middle. Germline V gene lookup returns CDR1 SGHTA and CDR2 FQGNSA. Written as DNA, the CDR3 is TGTGCCAGCAGCTGGAGTGGGGGAGACACCATATATTTT. Residues: CASSWSGGDTIYF.

The V call is TRBV7-9, the J call TRBJ1-1; no firm D call. V lost 5 bases to trimming and J lost 1 base, with 14 bases between them. The germline gives CDR1 SEHNR, CDR2 FQNEAQ (reference sequence). The CDR3 spans 15 residues. The chain's CDR3 is CASSGEVGSNTEAFF. Written as DNA, the CDR3 is TGTGCCAGCAGCGGAGAGGTAGGGTCGAACACTGAAGCTTTCTTT.

This chain links TRBV6-5 with TRBJ1-2; D is possibly TRBD1 (5 bases). The ends were cut back, 7 bases at V and 4 bases at J, with 13 bases in the middle. CDR1 and CDR2 from the germline V gene are MNHEY and SVGAGI. The CDR3 has 13 amino acids. In DNA form, the CDR3 reads TGTGCCAGCAACGACGGGACCTTCTATGGCTACACCTTC. Translated, it gives CASNDGTFYGYTF.

The CDR3 coding sequence is TGTGCCAGCAGTTACCCGGGAAGGTCCTACGAGCAGTACTTC. This translates into CASSYPGRSYEQYF. The rearrangement joins TRBV6-2 or TRBV6-3 to TRBJ2-7, with D perhaps matching TRBD2 (5 bases). This CDR3 region has 14 residues. V lost 2 bases, J lost 1 base, and 9 bases lay in between. Germline V gene data show CDR1 as MNHEY and CDR2 as SVGEGT.

The chain carries TRBV4-2 and TRBJ1-2; 7 positions match TRBD1. Germline V lookup: CDR1 LGHNA, CDR2 YNFKEQ. Trimming at V came to 0 bases and at J to 8 bases, leaving 9 bases not matched to a gene. The CDR3 loop spans 15 amino acids. CDR3 amino acids: CASSQEETGPLGYTF. In nucleotides, the CDR3 is TGTGCCAGCAGCCAAGAAGAGACAGGGCCTCTCGGCTACACCTTC.

The CDR3 DNA is TGTGCCAGCAGCCTTCATAGGGACAGACAAGAGACCCAGTACTTC. This gives the protein CASSLHRDRQETQYF. V and J are TRBV6-5 and TRBJ2-5; 7 bases align to TRBD1. Trimming took 6 bases from V and 2 from J; bases not matched to a gene: 9. The CDR3 is 15 residues long. Germline values: CDR1 MNHEY, CDR2 SVGAGI.

The chain employs TRBV27 and TRBJ2-7; 11 bases match TRBD2. The junction had 9 bases not matched to a gene; V was cut back by 5 bases and J by 6 bases. Germline V lookup: CDR1 MNHEY, CDR2 SMNVEV (reference sequence). This CDR3 has 15 residues. CDR3 sequence (DNA): TGTGCCAGCAGTCTTAGCGGGAGGGCCCCTCTCGAGCAGTACTTC. It specifies CASSLSGRAPLEQYF.

Of note for this clone: This specimen includes other DNA sequences encoding the same CDR3. The chain joins TRBV24-1 to TRBJ1-2, with D perhaps TRBD1 (5 bases). Germline-derived CDR1 and CDR2 are KGHDR and SFDVKD. The CDR3 is 13 residues long. V lost 3 bases, J lost 3 bases, and 7 bases lay in between. The CDR3 region is CATSDGGHYGYTF. The CDR3 DNA reads as TGTGCCACCAGTGATGGGGGACACTATGGCTACACCTTC.